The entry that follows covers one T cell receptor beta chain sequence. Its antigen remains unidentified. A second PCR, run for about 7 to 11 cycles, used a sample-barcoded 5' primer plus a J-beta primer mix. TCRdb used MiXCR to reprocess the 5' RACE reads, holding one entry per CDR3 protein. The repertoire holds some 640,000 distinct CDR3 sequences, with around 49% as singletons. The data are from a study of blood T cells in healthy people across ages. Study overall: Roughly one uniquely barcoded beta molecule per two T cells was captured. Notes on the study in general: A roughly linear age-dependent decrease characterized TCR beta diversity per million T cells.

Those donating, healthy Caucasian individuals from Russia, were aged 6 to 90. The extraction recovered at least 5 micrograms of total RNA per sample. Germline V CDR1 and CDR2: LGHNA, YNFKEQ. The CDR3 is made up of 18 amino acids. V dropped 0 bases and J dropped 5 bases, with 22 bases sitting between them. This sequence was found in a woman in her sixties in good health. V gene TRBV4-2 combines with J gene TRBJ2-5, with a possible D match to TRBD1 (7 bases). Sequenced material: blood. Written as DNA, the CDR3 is TGTGCCAGCAGCCAAGATATCGGGATAGGGGGCCGGGGGGAGACCCAGTACTTC. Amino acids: CASSQDIGIGGRGETQYF.